Each of the 22 T cell receptor beta chains below was sequenced from the same sample in a study of response to subunit inactivated influenza vaccine. TCRdb used MiXCR to reprocess the RT-PCR reads, holding one entry per CDR3 protein. The sample lists about 240,000 distinct CDR3 sequences, 9.5% to 15% occurring once. The source was non-naive T cells sorted from PBMCs, collected roughly 2 weeks before vaccination. The receptors were sampled from a man over 45 who received an inactivated influenza vaccine.

This clonotype showed up just a few times. The V and J genes are TRBV18 and TRBJ1-2; 7 nucleotides align to TRBD1. The germline V gene has CDR1 KGHSH and CDR2 LQKENI. CDR3 length: 15 residues. J lost 7 bases, V lost 3 bases, and 11 bases had no gene match. CDR3 sequence (DNA): TGTGCCAGCTCACCGCGACAGGGTGGGGGCTCTGGCTACACCTTC. Protein: CASSPRQGGGSGYTF.

The genes are TRBV11-1 and TRBJ2-7; D is ambiguous. Germline-derived CDR1 and CDR2 are SGHAT and FQDESV (reference sequence). The germline V and J ends were trimmed by 2 bases and 9 bases, with 14 bases remaining between them. The CDR3 extends over 13 amino acids. The CDR3 sequence is CASSLQTYDGQYF. CDR3 bases: TGTGCCAGCAGCTTACAGACATACGATGGGCAGTACTTC. The whole variable domain, remainder taken from reference TRBV11-1 and TRBJ2-7, is EAEVAQSPRYKITEKSQAVAFWCDPISGHATLYWYRQILGQGPELLVQFQDESVVDDSQLPKDRFSAERLKGVDSTLKIQPAELGDSAMYLCASSLQTYDGQYFGPGTRLTVT.

The sample holds many counts of this clonotype. The rearrangement links TRBV4-1 to TRBJ1-2; D possibly corresponds to TRBD1 (6 bases). Germline-derived CDR1 and CDR2 are MGHRA and YSYEKL. CDR3 size: 14 residues. V was pared by 0 bases and J by 4 bases, with 9 bases between. The CDR3 region is CASSQETGRYGYTF. Here the CDR3 DNA reads TGCGCCAGCAGCCAAGAGACAGGTCGCTATGGCTACACCTTC.

The DNA for the CDR3 is TGTGCCAGCAGCCCGACAGTGGGAGGGTCCAAAAACATTCAGTACTTC. It specifies CASSPTVGGSKNIQYF. The rearrangement links TRBV5-6 to TRBJ2-4, with 7 bases aligning to TRBD2. CDR1 and CDR2 (germline): SGHDT, YYEEEE. CDR3 length equals 16 residues. V lost 4 bases, J lost 2 bases, and 9 bases stayed unmatched.

V is TRBV5-1 and J is TRBJ2-7; D perhaps matches TRBD2 (6 bases). CDR3 size: 16 residues. With 2 bases removed from V and 3 bases from J, the gap between germline ends came to 18 bases. In germline, CDR1 is SGHRS, CDR2 YFSETQ. For the CDR3, the DNA is TGCGCCAGCAGCTTAAGTGGAGGGTCCGGGAACTACGAGCAGTACTTC. This codes for CASSLSGGSGNYEQYF.

There are a few counts of this clonotype. V usage is TRBV20-1 and J usage is TRBJ2-1, with D unclear. This CDR3 spans 11 amino acids. Per germline, CDR1 DFQATT and CDR2 SNEGSKA (reference sequence). Trimming pared 0 bases from V and 7 bases from J, leaving 4 bases between. The CDR3 DNA reads as TGCAGTGCTAGAGACTCGAATGAGCAGTTCTTC. As protein: CSARDSNEQFF.

This clonotype appeared many times. V is TRBV16 and J is TRBJ1-1; TRBD1 is a possible D gene (5 bases). V dropped 0 bases and J dropped 8 bases, with 16 bases sitting between them. In germline, CDR1 is KGHSY, CDR2 FQNENV. This CDR3 region has 15 residues. CDR3 protein: CASSQSRGRGLEAFF. CDR3 sequence (DNA): TGTGCCAGCAGCCAATCCCGGGGACGGGGACTAGAAGCTTTCTTT.

The V gene is TRBV7-3, the J gene TRBJ2-5, with D perhaps matching TRBD2 (6 bases). The germline V gene encodes CDR1 SGHTA and CDR2 FQGTGA. V shed 5 bases and J shed 4 bases, with 17 bases lying between them. The CDR3 runs to 15 residues. CDR3 sequence: CASSPWAAGRETQYF. For the CDR3, the DNA is TGTGCCAGCAGCCCGTGGGCTGCGGGGAGAGAGACCCAGTACTTC.

V and J are TRBV10-3 and TRBJ2-7; 9 bases agree with TRBD2. CDR1 and CDR2 (germline): ENHRY, SYGVKD. The CDR3 loop spans 14 amino acids. V lost 8 bases, J lost 3 bases, and 8 bases stayed unmatched. CDR3 residues: CAIAPSGVYYEQYF. The CDR3 nucleotides are TGTGCCATCGCGCCTAGCGGGGTTTACTACGAGCAGTACTTC.

This clonotype occurred a few times. This chain connects TRBV15 to TRBJ1-4, with 7 bases aligning to TRBD1. CDR1 and CDR2 (germline): LNHNV, YYDKDF (reference sequence). V shed 2 bases, J shed 7 bases, and the junction held 10 bases outside the gene matches. This CDR3 is 16 amino acids long. The CDR3 DNA reads TGTGCCACCAGCAGATCGCAGGGGGGGCTTCGTGAAAAACTGTTTTTT. It is translated as CATSRSQGGLREKLFF.

This clonotype was found once. V and J are TRBV4-2 and TRBJ2-7; 12 bases match TRBD2. Germline loops: CDR1 LGHNA, CDR2 YNFKEQ. The trim removed 4 bases at V and 5 bases at J, leaving 6 bases unmatched. There are 15 residues in the CDR3. The CDR3 DNA sequence: TGTGCCAGCAGCCCGCTAGCGGGGGGGCTGAACGAGCAGTACTTC. It translates to CASSPLAGGLNEQYF.

This clonotype turned up a few times. The V call is TRBV10-2, the J call TRBJ1-1; 7 nucleotides align to TRBD1. Unmatched junction bases numbered 6, after V lost 3 bases and J lost 11 bases. Germline values: CDR1 WSHSY, CDR2 SAAADI. This CDR3 spans 12 amino acids. The CDR3 nucleotides read TGCGCCAGCAGTGATCAAGACAGGGAGGCTTTCTTT. Protein: CASSDQDREAFF.

The chain has TRBV5-1 and TRBJ2-5; 7 positions agree with TRBD2. The germline CDR1 and CDR2 sequences are SGHRS and YFSETQ. The CDR3 contains 15 residues. Unmatched junction bases numbered 7, after V lost 0 bases and J lost 5 bases. The CDR3 nucleotides read TGCGCCAGCAGCTTGGCGACTAGCTGGGGCGAGACCCAGTACTTC. It codes for CASSLATSWGETQYF.

The V gene is TRBV5-1, the J gene TRBJ1-1; a weak D match, TRBD1 (6 bases). Germline V lookup: CDR1 SGHRS, CDR2 YFSETQ. CDR3 length: 17 residues. The V and J ends lost 4 bases and 7 bases respectively, with 26 bases between them. CDR3 sequence reads: CASSPWGGSQPSSEAFF. The DNA for the CDR3 is TGCGCCAGCAGCCCGTGGGGGGGCTCCCAGCCAAGTAGTGAAGCTTTCTTT. The full variable domain, completed using reference TRBV5-1 and TRBJ1-1, is KAGVTQTPRYLIKTRGQQVTLSCSPISGHRSVSWYQQTPGQGLQFLFEYFSETQRNKGNFPGRFSGRQFSNSRSEMNVSTLELGDSALYLCASSPWGGSQPSSEAFFGQGTRLTVV.

This clonotype was seen only a few times. The chain couples TRBV6-5 to TRBJ2-7; D is undetermined. Trimming took off 4 bases at V and 3 bases at J, with 16 bases between the two ends. Germline V lookup: CDR1 MNHEY, CDR2 SVGAGI. This CDR3 region has 15 residues. In DNA form, the CDR3 reads TGTGCCAGCAGTTCAGGACCTGGGGAATACTACGAGCAGTACTTC. It specifies CASSSGPGEYYEQYF.

A few counts support this clonotype. This chain's CDR3 is CASSRGGLAADNEQFF. As DNA, the CDR3 is TGTGCCAGCAGCCGAGGAGGACTAGCGGCAGACAATGAGCAGTTCTTC. The chain joins TRBV5-6 to TRBJ2-1, with TRBD2 matching over 10 bases. Trimming took 4 bases from V and 5 from J; bases not matched to a gene: 9. This CDR3 comprises 16 residues. Germline assignment: CDR1 SGHDT and CDR2 YYEEEE.

In this sample, this clonotype turned up a few times. The gene calls are TRBV20-1 and TRBJ1-2; D not certain. Trimming took off 3 bases at V and 13 bases at J, with 18 bases between the two ends. The germline V gene has CDR1 DFQATT and CDR2 SNEGSKA (reference sequence). The CDR3 runs 12 residues. The CDR3 here is CSARTPDPRITF. The DNA for the CDR3 is TGCAGTGCTAGGACTCCCGACCCCCGAATCACCTTC.

The V gene is TRBV29-1, the J gene TRBJ2-3; 10 bases fit TRBD2. There are 15 residues in the CDR3. Unmatched junction bases numbered 5, after V lost 4 bases and J lost 1 base. Per the germline V gene, CDR1 is SQVTM and CDR2 is ANQGSEA. The CDR3 loop is CSVVSGTSGTDTQYF. Here the CDR3 DNA reads TGCAGCGTTGTATCCGGGACTAGCGGCACAGATACGCAGTATTTT.

This clonotype has just a few counts. The chain is built from TRBV28 and TRBJ1-4; 8 bases are a match to TRBD1. CDR1 and CDR2 (germline): MDHEN, SYDVKM. The CDR3 loop spans 15 amino acids. The V segment lost 8 bases and the J segment 3 bases; nucleotides outside the gene matches: 8. CDR3 sequence: CASGDQGAANEKLFF. The CDR3 DNA sequence: TGTGCCAGCGGGGATCAGGGGGCGGCTAATGAAAAACTGTTTTTT. Full variable domain (remainder filled in from reference TRBV28 and TRBJ1-4): DVKVTQSSRYLVKRTGEKVFLECVQDMDHENMFWYRQDPGLGLRLIYFSYDVKMKEKGDIPEGYSVSREKKERFSLILESASTNQTSMYLCASGDQGAANEKLFFGSGTQLSVL.

The chain uses TRBV12-3 or TRBV12-4 and TRBJ1-2, with D perhaps TRBD1 (5 bases). V was shortened by 6 bases and J by 6 bases, with 14 bases between the two germline ends. The CDR3 spans 13 residues. The CDR3 DNA is TGTGCCAGCAGCCCCCGAGGGGAGGATGGCTACACCTTC. It is translated as CASSPRGEDGYTF.

This rearrangement joins TRBV5-1 to TRBJ2-3; D may correspond to TRBD1 or TRBD2 (5 bases each). CDR1 SGHRS and CDR2 YFSETQ come from the germline V gene. The V end lost 0 bases, the J end lost 2 bases, and 10 bases lay between the germline ends. The CDR3 length is 15 residues. This CDR3 is CASSLAGAPTDTQYF. CDR3 nucleotide sequence: TGCGCCAGCAGCTTGGCCGGGGCCCCCACAGATACGCAGTATTTT.

V is TRBV10-3 and J is TRBJ1-3; the D is unclear. This CDR3 has 15 amino acids. V dropped 0 bases and J dropped 3 bases, with 9 bases sitting between them. CDR1 is ENHRY and CDR2 is SYGVKD in the germline V gene. This CDR3 is CAISESSRVGNTIYF. Written as DNA, the CDR3 is TGTGCCATCAGTGAGTCGTCAAGGGTTGGAAACACCATATATTTT.